Each of the 16 T cell receptor beta chains below was sequenced from the same sample in a study of T-cell memory formation after mild COVID-19. A single record per CDR3 protein comes from TCRdb applying MiXCR to the 5' RACE reads. Of 500,000 to 600,000 distinct CDR3 sequences in the sample, more than 15% were seen once. Sequences were obtained from PBMCs or a T cell subset sorted from them (not recorded which). All receptors come from an adult woman who had mild COVID-19 (a few samples of this study predate the infection). Cell type and time point are not known.

The chain joins TRBV24-1 to TRBJ2-1; tentatively, D is TRBD1 (6 bases). This CDR3 contains 19 residues. The germline V gene has CDR1 KGHDR and CDR2 SFDVKD. Trimming cost V 0 bases and J 0 bases, with 17 bases left between them. In DNA form, the CDR3 reads TGTGCCACCAGTGATTTGGGTAACCACAGGGCCGGCTCCTACAATGAGCAGTTCTTC. It codes for CATSDLGNHRAGSYNEQFF.

This clonotype has just a few counts. This rearrangement joins TRBV7-7 to TRBJ2-3; a weak D match, TRBD1 (5 bases). The CDR3 totals 13 residues. The germline V gene has CDR1 SSHAT and CDR2 FNYEAQ (reference sequence). Trimming took off 3 bases at V and 5 bases at J, with 9 bases between the two ends. In nucleotides, the CDR3 is TGTGCCAGCAGCTTCAGGGTAGAAGATACGCAGTATTTT. Translating gives CASSFRVEDTQYF.

There are a few counts of this clonotype. The chain carries TRBV28 and TRBJ2-5, with D perhaps TRBD2 (6 bases). Germline lookup yields CDR1 MDHEN and CDR2 SYDVKM. The CDR3 extends over 17 amino acids. Trimming stripped 6 bases from V and 4 bases from J, with 24 bases between. The DNA of the CDR3 is TGTGCCAGCAGCCCCTCGGGTCGGGGGTATATACGAGAGACCCAGTACTTC. This gives the protein CASSPSGRGYIRETQYF.

This clonotype occurred a few times. The V and J genes are TRBV9 and TRBJ2-6; D ambiguous. The CDR3 extends over 17 amino acids. CDR1 SGDLS and CDR2 YYNGEE come from the germline V gene. Trimming pared 0 bases from V and 4 bases from J, leaving 14 bases between. The CDR3 reads CASSVVEFRAGANVLTF. CDR3 nucleotide sequence: TGTGCCAGCAGCGTAGTAGAATTCCGGGCCGGGGCCAACGTCCTGACTTTC. Combining the CDR3 with reference TRBV9 and TRBJ2-6 gives the whole variable domain DSGVTQTPKHLITATGQRVTLRCSPRSGDLSVYWYQQSLDQGLQFLIQYYNGEERAKGNILERFSAQQFPDLHSELNLSSLELGDSALYFCASSVVEFRAGANVLTFGAGSRLTVL.

This clonotype was found once. This chain connects TRBV18 to TRBJ2-3; TRBD2 aligns across 13 bases. There are 15 residues in the CDR3. The trim removed 6 bases at V and 3 bases at J, leaving 3 bases unmatched. Germline CDR1 and CDR2: KGHSH and LQKENI. The CDR3 here is CASSGTSGATDTQYF. The DNA of the CDR3 is TGTGCCAGCTCCGGGACTAGCGGGGCTACAGATACGCAGTATTTT.

This clonotype has just a few counts. The chain uses TRBV5-1 and TRBJ2-1, with 12 positions matching TRBD2. This CDR3 is 19 amino acids long. V lost 3 bases to trimming and J lost 4 bases; unmatched junction nucleotides: 14. Per the germline V gene, CDR1 is SGHRS and CDR2 is YFSETQ. The CDR3 DNA reads TGCGCCAGCAGCTGGGATGTACTAGCGGGGGGCTCGTATTACAATGAGCAGTTCTTC. Its translation is CASSWDVLAGGSYYNEQFF.

A few counts support this clonotype. The chain couples TRBV4-1 to TRBJ1-1; D unclear. V was trimmed by 0 bases and J by 4 bases, leaving 9 bases between them. Per the germline V gene, CDR1 is MGHRA and CDR2 is YSYEKL. CDR3 length equals 14 residues. The DNA of the CDR3 is TGCGCCAGCAGCCAAGATACGGGTAGCACTGAAGCTTTCTTT. Translating gives CASSQDTGSTEAFF.

This clonotype was seen only a few times. J is TRBJ2-3 and V is TRBV2; 11 positions agree with TRBD2. The CDR3 extends over 16 amino acids. Trimming removed 10 bases from V and 5 bases from J; junction bases left unmatched: 14. CDR1 and CDR2 (germline): SNHLY, FYNNEI. CDR3 nucleotide sequence: TGTGCCACCCACCGATTTAGCGGGAGGGCCGGAGATACGCAGTATTTT. It specifies CATHRFSGRAGDTQYF.

This clonotype was picked up a small number of times. The J gene is TRBJ2-1, the V gene TRBV9; D is undetermined. Germline CDR1 is SGDLS and CDR2 is YYNGEE. V shed 4 bases and J shed 5 bases, with 7 bases lying between them. The CDR3 totals 12 residues. CDR3 sequence (DNA): TGTGCCAGCAGCATCAGTGACAATGAGCAGTTCTTC. Amino acids: CASSISDNEQFF.

The genes are TRBV7-3 and TRBJ2-2; maybe TRBD2 (6 bases). Looked up from germline, CDR1 is SGHTA and CDR2 is FQGTGA. This CDR3 region has 14 residues. Trimming removed 1 base at V and 5 bases at J, with 8 bases between. This CDR3 reads CASSLSGKTGELFF. As DNA, the CDR3 is TGTGCCAGCAGCTTAAGCGGGAAGACCGGGGAGCTGTTTTTT.

This clonotype was seen only a few times. J is TRBJ2-7 and V is TRBV5-1; TRBD1 matches at 9 bases. The CDR3 contains 13 residues. V lost 3 bases and J lost 7; bases outside the gene matches: 5. Germline loops: CDR1 SGHRS, CDR2 YFSETQ. DNA of the CDR3: TGCGCCAGCAGCTCGGGGACAGGGCGGGAGCAGTACTTC. It is translated as CASSSGTGREQYF.

This clonotype occurred a few times. V usage is TRBV12-3 or TRBV12-4 and J usage is TRBJ2-7; D gene uncertain. Trimming removed 1 base from V and 2 bases from J, with 6 bases in between. This CDR3 comprises 13 residues. CDR3 in DNA: TGTGCCAGCAGTTTAGTTCTAGCCTACGAGCAGTACTTC. The encoded protein is CASSLVLAYEQYF.

V is TRBV11-1 and J is TRBJ1-2; no definite D call. V dropped 5 bases and J dropped 6 bases, with 13 bases sitting between them. The V gene's germline CDR1 is SGHAT and CDR2 FQDESV (reference sequence). CDR3 length equals 13 residues. The CDR3 DNA is TGTGCCAGCAGCCCCCTTCCCGGGCATGGCTACACCTTC. Translation: CASSPLPGHGYTF.

This clonotype was observed a handful of times. The rearrangement uses TRBV12-3 or TRBV12-4 and TRBJ2-5; 14 bases are shared with TRBD2. The CDR3 loop spans 17 amino acids. Germline trimming cut 1 base from V and 1 base from J; bases unmatched to any gene: 2. CDR3 in DNA: TGTGCCAGCAGTTTAGGGACTAGCGGGAGGATCCAAGAGACCCAGTACTTC. Residues: CASSLGTSGRIQETQYF.

The chain combines TRBV5-1 with TRBJ1-1; D may be TRBD1 (6 bases). The V end was cut by 1 base, the J end by 0 bases, with 10 bases between. Germline CDR1 is SGHRS and CDR2 is YFSETQ. The CDR3 runs to 15 residues. As DNA, the CDR3 is TGCGCCAGCAGCTTGTTAGGACAGTTGAACACTGAAGCTTTCTTT. Protein: CASSLLGQLNTEAFF.

V and J are TRBV12-3 or TRBV12-4 and TRBJ2-7; 7 nucleotides align to TRBD1. V trimming: 6 bases; J trimming: 9 bases; junction bases outside the gene matches: 14. The CDR3 has 14 amino acids. The CDR3 spells CASSEQGPINGQYF. The CDR3 DNA sequence: TGTGCCAGCAGCGAACAGGGGCCGATAAATGGGCAGTACTTC.